The sequence of this TCR beta chain was determined in a study of T cell responses to AZD1222 COVID-19 vaccine (dated by TCRdb to the early 2020s). Looking at the study overall: TCR sequencing was performed for approximately 240 trial participants, of whom 200 to 220 were given two doses of AZD1222 and around 25 were given two doses of MenACWY control vaccine. Trial participants were enrolled by age into subgroups of 18-55, 56-69 and 70-plus years, and roughly 160, 29 and 62 TCR-sequenced participants, respectively, were included in these subgroups.

Reading the label with the study, this specimen's time point is: about 28 days (+/-7) after the second vaccine dose. Because spike-specific TCR depth and breadth did not differ between the two schedules, AZD1222 recipients who got a second dose at roughly 4 weeks were pooled with those who got a second dose at roughly 12 weeks. Samples from vaccinated people were obtained from the UK trials COV001 and COV002, which included a single-blind randomized controlled phase 2/3 trial of AZD1222 (ChAdOx1 nCoV-19) in healthy adults. Trial participant PBMC samples were collected at day 0 and day 28 after the second dose for TCRbeta chain sequencing. The CDR3 regions of human TCRbeta chains were subjected to immunosequencing. As for how the authors treated the data: Repertoire TCRs were checked for matches against a reference library of SARS-CoV-2-specific TCRs that had been generated using the MIRA antigen-specificity platform. Breadth was defined as the fraction of unique TCRs that were SARS-CoV-2-associated, and depth was defined as the fraction of total T cells that were SARS-CoV-2-associated. Using the MIRA data, each spike-specific TCR was assigned both to the spike region to which the TCR was reactive and to a CD4 or CD8 class. Log10-transformed breadth and depth values were compared by one-way ANOVA with Sidak's multiple comparisons tests. TCRdb took this table from immuneACCESS and kept in-frame rearrangements with V and J called. Such tables lack part of the clones; where checked against another copy, unresolved V genes explain under half of the gap, and the rest is unexplained. V and J calls and clone size are given by that table; D and trimming were obtained from the DNA. The sample table records roughly 150,000 clones; 92% of these occur just once. Approximately 1.1% of the sample is taken by the ten largest.

Regarding this clone: It lacks a known antigen. Base qualities are not provided; no much larger clone lies one nucleotide away.

Results and caveats for the whole study, not just this receptor: Because no day 14 peak-response samples were available, the repertoires could be characterized only after the peak T cell response. Only 5 to 7 AZD1222 recipients were SARS-CoV-2 seropositive at baseline, limiting conclusions about previously exposed vaccinees. Participants were mostly white British, with more females than males. The authors suggested clonal diversity may have been underestimated. In the small 56-69-year group, the increase in depth fell short of significance, most likely because of low power. After two AZD1222 doses, both the breadth and the depth of spike-specific TCRs were significantly higher than at day 0 and than in MenACWY recipients. Reportedly, almost half of the unique spike-specific TCRs recognized epitopes lying outside the regions that are mutated in the B.1.351 and B.1.1.7 variants. CD4 TCRs associated with the vaccine covered the entire spike protein, and the dominant responses were in regions 160-218 and 743-854.

The specimen was peripheral blood, collected 28 days after the second AZD1222 dose. The clonotype originates from an adult who received the AZD1222 COVID-19 vaccine.

For the CDR3, the sequence is CASGFRSTGRPKEQYF. The DNA is TGTGCTAGTGGTTTCAGATCTACAGGTCGGCCTAAGGAGCAGTACTTC. The chain is assembled from TRBV12-5 and TRBJ2-7, with a weak D call of TRBD1 (5 bases match). The CDR3 runs 16 residues from the cysteine to the phenylalanine. The entry retains the CDR3 DNA only, 48 bases that are in frame from base 1. The germline V gene encodes CDR1 LGHNT and CDR2 FRNRAP. The trim is 3 bases for V and 7 bases for J, with a gap of 22 bases between the germline ends.